Each of the 13 T cell receptor beta chains below was sequenced from the same sample in a study of identical twins. Via MiXCR, TCRdb re-called the 5' RACE reads, giving one row per CDR3 protein. The repertoire includes 650,000 to 750,000 distinct CDR3 sequences, 21% of them detected once, and about 4.3% sits in the top ten. The same sample was also studied in work on T cells expressing NK-cell markers.

What was sequenced was PBMCs. These receptors all stem from a young woman in good health.

This chain links TRBV29-1 with TRBJ2-5, with a tentative D call TRBD2 (5 bases). From germline, CDR1 is SQVTM and CDR2 ANQGSEA. This CDR3 comprises 14 residues. Trimming cost V 8 bases and J 4 bases, with 20 bases left between them. CDR3 sequence reads: CSLMEASLGETQYF. The CDR3 DNA is TGCAGCCTCATGGAGGCCTCCTTAGGAGAGACCCAGTACTTC.

This clonotype was detected many times. The gene calls are TRBV29-1 and TRBJ2-6; D unresolved. This CDR3 is 13 amino acids long. Per the germline V gene, CDR1 is SQVTM and CDR2 is ANQGSEA. The V end was cut by 3 bases, the J end by 2 bases, with 5 bases between. CDR3 region: CSVDGAGANVLTF. The CDR3 DNA reads as TGCAGCGTTGATGGCGCTGGGGCCAACGTCCTGACTTTC.

V is TRBV20-1 and J is TRBJ2-1, with 9 bases that match TRBD2. Germline V gene data show CDR1 as DFQATT and CDR2 as SNEGSKA (reference sequence). The length of the CDR3 is 15 residues. The ends lost 3 bases at V and 10 bases at J; junction bases unmatched: 13. In nucleotides, the CDR3 is TGCAGTGCTAGTAGGGTGGCTAGCGGGAATAAAGAGCAGTTCTTC. Its protein product is CSASRVASGNKEQFF.

This clonotype was seen at least ten times. The chain joins TRBV5-5 to TRBJ1-1; no reliable D call. CDR1 is SGHKS, CDR2 YYEKEE, per germline (reference sequence). This CDR3 has 14 amino acids. V was shortened by 2 bases and J by 1 base, with 9 bases between the two germline ends. The CDR3 DNA is TGTGCCAGCAGCTTCGGGTTGGCGAACACTGAAGCTTTCTTT. This translates into CASSFGLANTEAFF.

The V gene is TRBV5-1, the J gene TRBJ1-1, with D hard to call. The CDR3 spans 15 residues. The germline V gene has CDR1 SGHRS and CDR2 YFSETQ. V was shortened by 0 bases and J by 2 bases, with 11 bases between the two germline ends. This CDR3 reads CASSLVTHSNTEAFF. The CDR3 DNA reads TGCGCCAGCAGCTTGGTCACCCACAGCAACACTGAAGCTTTCTTT. Full variable domain (missing parts from reference TRBV5-1 and TRBJ1-1): KAGVTQTPRYLIKTRGQQVTLSCSPISGHRSVSWYQQTPGQGLQFLFEYFSETQRNKGNFPGRFSGRQFSNSRSEMNVSTLELGDSALYLCASSLVTHSNTEAFFGQGTRLTVV.

This clonotype turned up a few times. This chain connects TRBV4-3 to TRBJ1-1; no definite D call. Trimming took 7 bases from V and 4 from J, leaving 13 bases between them. CDR1 is LGHNA, CDR2 YSLEER, per germline. The CDR3 totals 13 residues. CDR3 loop: CASTRQAGTEAFF. In DNA form, the CDR3 reads TGCGCCAGCACCCGGCAGGCCGGCACTGAAGCTTTCTTT.

This chain connects TRBV7-2 to TRBJ2-5; D possibly corresponds to TRBD2 (6 bases). This CDR3 region has 15 residues. The germline V gene has CDR1 SGHTA and CDR2 FQGNSA. The V end lost 0 bases, the J end lost 5 bases, and 13 bases lay between the germline ends. The CDR3 spells CASSLARGTQETQYF. The CDR3 nucleotides read TGTGCCAGCAGCTTAGCTCGGGGGACTCAGGAGACCCAGTACTTC. Variable domain in full (rest from reference TRBV7-2 and TRBJ2-5): GAGVSQSPSNKVTEKGKDVELRCDPISGHTALYWYRQSLGQGLEFLIYFQGNSAPDKSGLPSDRFSAERTGGSVSTLTIQRTQQEDSAVYLCASSLARGTQETQYFGPGTRLLVL.

This clonotype showed up just a few times. The chain is built from TRBV20-1 and TRBJ2-7; D unresolved. CDR3 length equals 10 residues. Germline-derived CDR1 and CDR2 are DFQATT and SNEGSKA (reference sequence). Trimming took off 3 bases at V and 2 bases at J, with 2 bases between the two ends. In nucleotides, the CDR3 is TGCAGTGCTAGCGCCTACGAGCAGTACTTC. It is translated as CSASAYEQYF.

The rearrangement uses TRBV20-1 and TRBJ2-7, with TRBD1 matching 8 bases. J gave up 5 bases and V 4 bases, and 10 bases lay outside the gene matches. CDR1 DFQATT and CDR2 SNEGSKA come from the germline V gene (reference sequence). The length of the CDR3 is 14 residues. The CDR3 DNA reads as TGCAGTGCTACCAATGGACAGGGTTCGGACGAGCAGTACTTC. It codes for CSATNGQGSDEQYF.

The genes are TRBV2 and TRBJ2-3; D gene uncertain. Germline V gene lookup returns CDR1 SNHLY and CDR2 FYNNEI. The CDR3 sequence is 14 residues long. Trimming cost V 7 bases and J 2 bases, with 13 bases left between them. CDR3 nucleotides: TGTGCCAGCATAAAGCAGAGAAACACAGATACGCAGTATTTT. This gives the protein CASIKQRNTDTQYF.

The V and J genes are TRBV5-6 and TRBJ2-1, with TRBD2 matching over 8 bases. This CDR3 has 16 residues. The V segment lost 0 bases and the J segment 6 bases; nucleotides outside the gene matches: 8. Per the germline V gene, CDR1 is SGHDT and CDR2 is YYEEEE. The CDR3 protein is CASSLEGTRIVNEQFF. In DNA form, the CDR3 reads TGTGCCAGCAGCTTGGAAGGGACTAGGATAGTCAATGAGCAGTTCTTC.

The chain combines TRBV20-1 with TRBJ2-7, with 8 nucleotides matching TRBD1. The germline V gene has CDR1 DFQATT and CDR2 SNEGSKA (reference sequence). With 6 bases clipped from V and 5 bases from J, the junction kept 9 bases outside the gene matches. This CDR3 has 13 amino acids. The CDR3 is CSASKGQDDEQYF. The CDR3 DNA sequence: TGCAGTGCGTCCAAGGGACAGGACGACGAGCAGTACTTC.

This clonotype has at least ten counts. The rearrangement links TRBV20-1 to TRBJ2-3; TRBD2 might be the D (6 bases). The CDR3 is made up of 13 amino acids. V lost 7 bases and J 2 bases, leaving 13 bases between the germline ends. Germline V CDR1 and CDR2: DFQATT, SNEGSKA (reference sequence). The CDR3 sequence: CSVGRGFTDTQYF. CDR3 DNA: TGCAGTGTAGGGCGGGGCTTCACAGATACGCAGTATTTT.